Shown below are 21 T cell receptor beta chains from a single sample sequenced in a study of OX40 agonist ivuxolimab in advanced cancers. Data came from immunoSEQ multiplex PCR; TCRdb stores just in-frame clones and leaves some out. The sample shows some 82,000 clones, roughly 90% of them seen only once. The starting material was CD4+ or CD8+ T cells sorted from blood, obtained in a trial of the OX40 agonist ivuxolimab. These TCRs come from an adult with an advanced solid tumor such as melanoma, head and neck, liver or kidney cancer.

This sequence joins TRBV27 and TRBJ1-4; no reliable D call. The V gene's germline CDR1 is MNHEY and CDR2 SMNVEV (reference sequence). The CDR3 sequence is 13 residues long. The V end lost 4 bases, the J end lost 0 bases, and 3 bases lay between the germline ends. The CDR3 here is CASSSATNEKLFF. Written as DNA, the CDR3 is TGTGCCAGCAGTTCTGCAACTAATGAAAAACTGTTTTTT.

The CDR3 bases are TGTGCCAGCAGTGAACAGGGGCGGTCCTACGAGCAGTACTTC. This gives the protein CASSEQGRSYEQYF. The chain has TRBV6-1 and TRBJ2-7; possibly TRBD1 for D (6 bases). This CDR3 is built from 14 residues. Looked up from germline, CDR1 is MNHNS and CDR2 is SASEGT. V was pared by 2 bases and J by 1 base, with 9 bases between.

The chain combines TRBV10-3 with TRBJ2-6, with D unclear. The CDR3 contains 12 residues. The V end was cut by 10 bases, the J end by 2 bases, with 6 bases between. The germline V gene has CDR1 ENHRY and CDR2 SYGVKD. For the CDR3, the DNA is TGTGCCACCACACCTGGGGCCAACGTCCTGACTTTC. Translated, it gives CATTPGANVLTF.

V is TRBV7-9 and J is TRBJ2-5; TRBD2 aligns across 8 bases. The J call may be wrong; the DNA end is better matched by TRBJ2-7. Looked up from germline, CDR1 is SEHNR and CDR2 is FQNEAQ (reference sequence). This CDR3 comprises 14 residues. DNA of the CDR3: TGTGCCAGCAGCTTAGACCTAGCGGGTAACGAGCAGTACTTC. Amino acid sequence: CASSLDLAGNEQYF.

This clone was observed a handful of times. The chain uses TRBV11-1 and TRBJ1-1; no reliable D call. This CDR3 comprises 13 residues. Germline V gene sequence: CDR1 SGHAT, CDR2 FQDESV (reference sequence). Trimming left V 1 base short and J 0 bases short, with 3 bases between. In DNA, the CDR3 is TGTGCCAGCAGCTTAGGTATGAACACTGAAGCTTTCTTT. Protein product: CASSLGMNTEAFF.

The chain combines TRBV28 with TRBJ2-5, with a tentative D call TRBD1 (5 bases). Germline V gene data show CDR1 as MDHEN and CDR2 as SYDVKM. There are 15 residues in the CDR3. V lost 1 base and J lost 2, with 11 bases in between. The CDR3 DNA reads as TGTGCCAGCAGTTTATTAGGGGCAGGACAAGAGACCCAGTACTTC. Amino acid sequence: CASSLLGAGQETQYF.

This chain uses TRBV4-1 with TRBJ1-6; no definite D call. This CDR3 has 16 amino acids. The germline V and J ends were trimmed by 0 bases and 9 bases, with 15 bases remaining between them. In germline, CDR1 is MGHRA, CDR2 YSYEKL. CDR3 nucleotides: TGCGCCAGCAGCCAAGACGACATTAACGTGGCTTCACCCCTCCACTTT. Its protein product is CASSQDDINVASPLHF.

The genes are TRBV30 and TRBJ2-2; D is unclear. Germline assignment: CDR1 GTSNPN and CDR2 SVGIG (reference sequence). Trimming took off 1 base at V and 6 bases at J, with 9 bases between the two ends. The CDR3 is 13 residues long. CDR3 region: CAWSALRAGELFF. For the CDR3, the DNA is TGTGCCTGGAGTGCCCTACGGGCCGGGGAGCTGTTTTTT.

The J gene is TRBJ1-3, the V gene TRBV11-2; D not certain. CDR3 length: 12 residues. CDR1 is SGHAT, CDR2 FQNNGV, per germline. V gave up 1 base and J gave up 5 bases, with 3 bases separating them. CDR3 nucleotide sequence: TGTGCCAGCAGCTTAGGACGAAACACCATATATTTT. This sequence encodes CASSLGRNTIYF.

The rearrangement uses TRBV19 and TRBJ2-5; possibly TRBD1 for D (6 bases). The CDR3 length is 13 residues. The V gene's germline CDR1 is LNHDA and CDR2 SQIVND (reference sequence). V lost 1 base to trimming and J lost 4 bases, with 7 bases between them. The CDR3 reads CASSIAGAETQYF. The DNA for the CDR3 is TGTGCCAGTAGTATAGCAGGGGCAGAGACCCAGTACTTC. Complete variable domain (other parts from reference TRBV19 and TRBJ2-5): DGGITQSPKYLFRKEGQNVTLSCEQNLNHDAMYWYRQDPGQGLRLIYYSQIVNDFQKGDIAEGYSVSREKKESFPLTVTSAQKNPTAFYLCASSIAGAETQYFGPGTRLLVL.

V gene TRBV6-1 combines with J gene TRBJ2-7; 10 nucleotides line up with TRBD2. Germline V lookup: CDR1 MNHNS, CDR2 SASEGT. CDR3 size: 13 residues. J gave up 4 bases and V 7 bases, and 4 bases lay outside the gene matches. The CDR3 is CASKVLAGYEQYF. CDR3 DNA sequence: TGTGCCAGCAAGGTACTAGCGGGGTACGAGCAGTACTTC.

In its sample, this clone was seen once. The gene calls are TRBV16 and TRBJ2-6, with D unclear. Trimming pared 4 bases from V and 2 bases from J, leaving 9 bases between. This CDR3 is built from 15 residues. The germline V gene encodes CDR1 KGHSY and CDR2 FQNENV. This CDR3 is CASSPVRAGANVLTF. In DNA, the CDR3 is TGTGCCAGCAGCCCTGTCCGGGCTGGGGCCAACGTCCTGACTTTC. The complete variable domain, with remaining parts taken from reference TRBV16 and TRBJ2-6, reads GEEVAQTPKHLVRGEGQKAKLYCAPIKGHSYVFWYQQVLKNEFKFLISFQNENVFDETGMPKERFSAKCLPNSPCSLEIQATKLEDSAVYFCASSPVRAGANVLTFGAGSRLTVL.

This clone is a singleton in its sample. This sequence joins TRBV6-1 and TRBJ1-5; D may be TRBD1 (6 bases). In germline, CDR1 is MNHNS, CDR2 SASEGT. This CDR3 contains 15 residues. Deletions cut 5 bases from V and 3 bases from J, with 14 bases between. CDR3 residues: CASSTQGIVNQPQHF. CDR3 coding DNA: TGTGCCAGCAGTACACAGGGAATAGTCAATCAGCCCCAGCATTTT.

This clone was detected only a few times. CDR3 sequence reads: CASSQDLSGTGEQYF. CDR3 bases: TGCGCCAGCAGCCAAGATCTTTCGGGGACCGGGGAGCAGTACTTC. This chain connects TRBV4-1 to TRBJ2-7, with D perhaps assigned TRBD1 or TRBD2 (5 bases each). Trimming took off 0 bases at V and 7 bases at J, with 16 bases between the two ends. The CDR3 has 15 residues. The germline V gene encodes CDR1 MGHRA and CDR2 YSYEKL.

The chain recombines TRBV4-2 with TRBJ2-1, with 13 positions matching TRBD2. This CDR3 is 22 amino acids long. The junction had 16 bases not matched to a gene; V was cut back by 2 bases and J by 0 bases. Germline assignment: CDR1 LGHNA and CDR2 YNFKEQ. CDR3 region: CASSQPSPGTSGVSSSYNEQFF. CDR3 sequence (DNA): TGTGCCAGCAGCCAACCCTCGCCCGGGACTAGCGGGGTTTCAAGCTCCTACAATGAGCAGTTCTTC.

This sequence joins TRBV7-9 and TRBJ1-1; TRBD1 might be the D (6 bases). The CDR3 spans 13 residues. The V end was cut by 1 base, the J end by 4 bases, with 7 bases between. Germline CDR1 is SEHNR and CDR2 is FQNEAQ (reference sequence). The CDR3 loop is CASSLEGGTEAFF. CDR3 nucleotides: TGTGCCAGCAGCTTAGAGGGGGGCACTGAAGCTTTCTTT.

This chain connects TRBV11-2 to TRBJ2-7, with 13 bases fitting TRBD2. Germline lookup yields CDR1 SGHAT and CDR2 FQNNGV. V was pared by 1 base and J by 7 bases, with 4 bases of the junction left unmatched. CDR3 length: 15 residues. The chain's CDR3 is CASSLGLAGGWEQYF. CDR3 DNA sequence: TGTGCCAGCAGCTTAGGACTAGCGGGAGGCTGGGAGCAGTACTTC.

The V call is TRBV7-2, the J call TRBJ1-5, with 7 bases lining up with TRBD1. The germline V gene has CDR1 SGHTA and CDR2 FQGNSA. This CDR3 contains 15 residues. Trimming removed 0 bases from V and 7 bases from J; junction bases left unmatched: 6. The CDR3: CASSLAPGGGQPQHF. The CDR3 DNA reads TGTGCCAGCAGCTTAGCGCCAGGGGGTGGGCAGCCCCAGCATTTT. Using reference TRBV7-2 and TRBJ1-5 for the parts outside the CDR3, the full variable domain is GAGVSQSPSNKVTEKGKDVELRCDPISGHTALYWYRQSLGQGLEFLIYFQGNSAPDKSGLPSDRFSAERTGGSVSTLTIQRTQQEDSAVYLCASSLAPGGGQPQHFGDGTRLSIL.

This chain links TRBV19 with TRBJ1-2; tentatively, D is TRBD1 (6 bases). V lost 6 bases to trimming and J lost 4 bases, with 15 bases between them. This CDR3 spans 14 amino acids. Germline V gene lookup returns CDR1 LNHDA and CDR2 SQIVND (reference sequence). The CDR3 coding sequence is TGTGCCAGTAGCCGCGGGGGCGCCGGCTATGGCTACACCTTC. Amino acids: CASSRGGAGYGYTF.

The chain links TRBV2 to TRBJ2-3; TRBD2 aligns across 11 bases. V gave up 11 bases and J gave up 5 bases; unmatched junction bases: 6. CDR1 and CDR2 (germline): SNHLY, FYNNEI. This CDR3 has 13 residues. Here the CDR3 DNA reads TGTGCCTCTGCTAGCGGGAGGTTAGATACGCAGTATTTT. Translation gives CASASGRLDTQYF.

In the case of this clone: Other DNA sequences of this sample code for an identical CDR3. The rearrangement uses TRBV5-1 and TRBJ2-2, with unresolved D. Trimming pared 2 bases from V and 4 bases from J, leaving 12 bases between. CDR3 length: 15 residues. Germline values: CDR1 SGHRS, CDR2 YFSETQ. The CDR3 region has the DNA TGCGCCAGCAGCTTACGAGACCCCTCCACCGGGGAGCTGTTTTTT. Translated, it gives CASSLRDPSTGELFF.